This TCR beta chain was captured in a study of T cell responses to AZD1222 COVID-19 vaccine. Study conclusions and caveats: Baseline antibody screening turned up just six seropositive AZD1222 recipients.

The repertoire was sequenced with immunoSEQ multiplex PCR; TCRdb's copy has only in-frame clones and lacks some. The sample carries roughly 130,000 clones, roughly 85% recorded once. On this clone: Its antigen is unidentified.

This TCR was sampled from an adult in good health. The sample in question was peripheral blood, obtained on day 0 of MenACWY control vaccination.

CDR3 nucleotides: TGTGCCAGCAGCTCAAGGACAGGGGGCGCTTTCGACGAGCAGTACTTC. Amino acids: CASSSRTGGAFDEQYF. This chain uses TRBV9 with TRBJ2-7; 11 bases map to TRBD1. The CDR3 has 16 residues. From germline, CDR1 is SGDLS and CDR2 YYNGEE. Germline trimming cut 4 bases from V and 5 bases from J; bases unmatched to any gene: 11.